This TCR beta chain was sequenced for a study of shared clonotypes between healthy human individuals. The naive CD8 subset, CD45RO-negative cells positively selected for CCR7, excluded terminally differentiated effector memory CD45RA+ cells. Assay execution took place at the deep level. The assay was immunoSEQ multiplex PCR, and TCRdb's table has in-frame clones only and misses some. The sample records about 1,800,000 clones, around 96% being singletons. Sample: naive CD8+ T cells sorted from blood. This TCR was recovered from a man between 18 and 29 years old in good health.

CDR3 loop: CASSLGGGAAHEQYF. CDR3 nucleotides: TGTGCCAGCAGTTTAGGCGGGGGGGCCGCCCACGAGCAGTACTTC. The rearrangement uses TRBV28 and TRBJ2-7, with 9 bases fitting TRBD2. The germline V gene has CDR1 MDHEN and CDR2 SYDVKM. The CDR3 covers 15 residues. Trimming at V came to 2 bases and at J to 5 bases, leaving 7 bases not matched to a gene.